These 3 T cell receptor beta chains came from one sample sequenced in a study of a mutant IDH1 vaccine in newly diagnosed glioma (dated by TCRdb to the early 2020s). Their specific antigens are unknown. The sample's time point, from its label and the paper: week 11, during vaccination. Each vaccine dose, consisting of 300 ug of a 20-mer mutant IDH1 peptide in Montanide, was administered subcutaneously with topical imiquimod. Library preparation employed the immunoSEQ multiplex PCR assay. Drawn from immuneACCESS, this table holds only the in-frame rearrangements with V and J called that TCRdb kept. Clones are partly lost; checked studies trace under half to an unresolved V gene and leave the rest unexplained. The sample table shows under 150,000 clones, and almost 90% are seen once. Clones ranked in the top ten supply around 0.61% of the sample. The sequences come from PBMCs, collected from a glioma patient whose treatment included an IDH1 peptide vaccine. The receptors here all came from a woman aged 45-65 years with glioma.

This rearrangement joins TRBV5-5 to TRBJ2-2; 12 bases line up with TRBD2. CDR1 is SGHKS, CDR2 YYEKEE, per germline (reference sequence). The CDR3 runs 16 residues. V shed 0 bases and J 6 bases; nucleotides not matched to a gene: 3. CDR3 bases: TGTGCCAGCAGCTTGGGGGGACTAGCGGGTGCCGGGGAGCTGTTTTTT. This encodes CASSLGGLAGAGELFF.

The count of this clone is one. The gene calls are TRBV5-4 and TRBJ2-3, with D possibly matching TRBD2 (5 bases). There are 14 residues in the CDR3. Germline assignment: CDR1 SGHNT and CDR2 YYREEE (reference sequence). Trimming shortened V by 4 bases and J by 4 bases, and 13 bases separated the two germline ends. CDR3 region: CASSRWSSPDTQYF. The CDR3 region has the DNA TGTGCCAGCAGCCGTTGGTCTAGCCCAGATACGCAGTATTTT.

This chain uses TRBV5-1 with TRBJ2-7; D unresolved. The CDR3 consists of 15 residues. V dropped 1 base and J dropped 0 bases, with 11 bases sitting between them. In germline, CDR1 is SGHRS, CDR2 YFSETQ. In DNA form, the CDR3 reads TGCGCCAGCAGCTTGACAGCCGTGGGCTCCTACGAGCAGTACTTC. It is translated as CASSLTAVGSYEQYF.